The sequence of this T cell receptor (beta chain) was determined in a study of blood T cell repertoires in COVID-19. Clones were sequenced by immunoSEQ multiplex PCR, and TCRdb holds only the in-frame ones, with some missing. This sample carries around 200,000 clones, more than 65% of them seen once, and the ten largest clones take over 2.5%. There are 14 residues in the CDR3. The germline V gene has CDR1 KGHSH and CDR2 LQKENI. Trimming took 6 bases from V and 4 from J; bases not matched to a gene: 8. The receptor comes from a human donor with acute or convalescent COVID-19. The donor label of this sample is uncertain. Source material: peripheral blood. The rearrangement joins TRBV18 to TRBJ1-2; 7 bases map to TRBD1. CDR3 sequence reads: CASSLNRGIYGYTF. Here the CDR3 DNA reads TGTGCCAGCTCGTTGAACAGGGGAATCTATGGCTACACCTTC.